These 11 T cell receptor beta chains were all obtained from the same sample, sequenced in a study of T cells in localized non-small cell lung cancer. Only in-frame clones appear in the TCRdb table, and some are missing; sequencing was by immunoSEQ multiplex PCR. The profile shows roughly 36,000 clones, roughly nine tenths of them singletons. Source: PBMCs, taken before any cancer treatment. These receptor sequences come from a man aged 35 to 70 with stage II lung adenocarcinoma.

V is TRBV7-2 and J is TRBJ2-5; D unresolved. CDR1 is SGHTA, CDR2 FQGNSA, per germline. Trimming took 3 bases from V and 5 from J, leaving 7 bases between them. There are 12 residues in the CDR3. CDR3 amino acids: CASSLSWETQYF. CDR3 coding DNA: TGTGCCAGCAGCTTGAGTTGGGAGACCCAGTACTTC.

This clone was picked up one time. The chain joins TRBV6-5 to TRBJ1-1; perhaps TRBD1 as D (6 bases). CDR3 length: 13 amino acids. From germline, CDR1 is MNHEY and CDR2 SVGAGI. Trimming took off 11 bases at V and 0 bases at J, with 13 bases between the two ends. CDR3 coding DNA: TGTGCCGTCCTAGGACAGATGAACACTGAAGCTTTCTTT. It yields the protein CAVLGQMNTEAFF.

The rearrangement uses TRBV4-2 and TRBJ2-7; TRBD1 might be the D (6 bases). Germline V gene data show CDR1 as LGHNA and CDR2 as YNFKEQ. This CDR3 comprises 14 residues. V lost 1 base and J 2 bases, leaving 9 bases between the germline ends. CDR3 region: CASSQGQGTYEQYF. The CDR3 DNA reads TGTGCCAGCAGCCAAGGCCAGGGGACCTACGAGCAGTACTTC.

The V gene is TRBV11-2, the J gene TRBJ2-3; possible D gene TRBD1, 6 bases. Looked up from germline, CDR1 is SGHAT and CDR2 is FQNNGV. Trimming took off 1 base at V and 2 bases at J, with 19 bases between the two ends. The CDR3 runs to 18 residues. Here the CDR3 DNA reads TGTGCCAGCAGCTTAGGGCCAGGCAGGGGCGCTCCCACAGATACGCAGTATTTT. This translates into CASSLGPGRGAPTDTQYF.

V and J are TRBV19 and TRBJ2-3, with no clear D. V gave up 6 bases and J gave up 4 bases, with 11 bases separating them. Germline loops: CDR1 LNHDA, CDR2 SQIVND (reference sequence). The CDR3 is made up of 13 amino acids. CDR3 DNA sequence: TGTGCCAGTAGCAAGGGTCCTGCAGATACGCAGTATTTT. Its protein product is CASSKGPADTQYF.

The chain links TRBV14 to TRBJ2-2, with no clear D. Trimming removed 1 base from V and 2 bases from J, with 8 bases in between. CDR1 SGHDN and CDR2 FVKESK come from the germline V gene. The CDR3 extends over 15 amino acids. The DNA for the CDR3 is TGTGCCAGCAGCCAAGTCGCCACCAACACCGGGGAGCTGTTTTTT. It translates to CASSQVATNTGELFF.

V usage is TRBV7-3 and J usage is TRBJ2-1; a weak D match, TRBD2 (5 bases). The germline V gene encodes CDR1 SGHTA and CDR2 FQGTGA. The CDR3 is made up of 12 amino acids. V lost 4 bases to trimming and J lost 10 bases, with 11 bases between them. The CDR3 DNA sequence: TGTGCCAGCAGCTCCTCCCGGGGAGAGCAGTTCTTC. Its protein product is CASSSSRGEQFF.

The DNA of the CDR3 is TGTGCCAGCAGTGAACTCCTTGCGCCCTACGAGCAGTACTTC. This codes for CASSELLAPYEQYF. The chain is built from TRBV25-1 and TRBJ2-7; D remains unclear. Between the trimmed V and J ends, which lost 2 bases and 2 bases, there was a span of 10 bases. CDR1 and CDR2 (germline): MGHDK, SYGVNS. This CDR3 spans 14 amino acids.

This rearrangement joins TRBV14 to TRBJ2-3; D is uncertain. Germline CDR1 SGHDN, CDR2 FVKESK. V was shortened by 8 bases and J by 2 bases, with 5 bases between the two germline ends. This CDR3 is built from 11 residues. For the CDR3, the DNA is TGTGCCAGCGCCTACACAGATACGCAGTATTTT. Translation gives CASAYTDTQYF. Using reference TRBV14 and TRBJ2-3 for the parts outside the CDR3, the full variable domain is EAGVTQFPSHSVIEKGQTVTLRCDPISGHDNLYWYRRVMGKEIKFLLHFVKESKQDESGMPNNRFLAERTGGTYSTLKVQPAELEDSGVYFCASAYTDTQYFGPGTRLTVL.

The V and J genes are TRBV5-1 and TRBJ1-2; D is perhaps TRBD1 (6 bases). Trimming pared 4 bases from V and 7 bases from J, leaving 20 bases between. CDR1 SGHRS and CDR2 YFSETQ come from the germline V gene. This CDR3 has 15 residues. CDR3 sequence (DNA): TGCGCCAGCAGCCCAAACCAGTCCGGGGGCGTTGGCTACACCTTC. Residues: CASSPNQSGGVGYTF.

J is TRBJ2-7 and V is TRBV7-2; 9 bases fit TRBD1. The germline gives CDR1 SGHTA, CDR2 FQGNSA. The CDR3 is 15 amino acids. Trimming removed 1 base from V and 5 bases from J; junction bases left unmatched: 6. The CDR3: CASSLDGTGIDEQYF. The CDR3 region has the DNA TGTGCCAGCAGCTTAGACGGGACAGGGATAGACGAGCAGTACTTC.